These 5 T cell receptor beta chains share one sample of origin, sequenced in a study of low-dose radiotherapy and immunotherapy resistance in tumors. Time point defined: before trial treatment. Alpha and beta chains were covered, as first-strand cDNA relied on TRAV- and TRBV-specific primers. TCR amplification ran approximately 20 PCR cycles using constant-region and V-primer adapter primers. TCRdb re-derived calls from the reads in MiXCR, one entry per CDR3 protein. In the table there are some 71,000 distinct CDR3 sequences, around 30% of which are singletons. The sequences come from PBMCs, collected before treatment. The receptors here all came from a female donor with ovarian cancer.

This clonotype was counted many times. Here the CDR3 reads CASSLTGLNTEAFF. The DNA for the CDR3 is TGTGCCAGCAGTCTGACAGGGTTGAACACTGAAGCTTTCTTT. This chain connects TRBV12-3 or TRBV12-4 to TRBJ1-1; 7 bases align to TRBD1. This CDR3 spans 14 amino acids. J gave up 0 bases and V 5 bases, and 3 bases lay outside the gene matches.

This clonotype has ten or more counts. The CDR3 nucleotides are TGTGCCAGCAGTTTCGGGGCTGGGCTAGCGGGATCCTTTTACGAGCAGTACTTC. Protein product: CASSFGAGLAGSFYEQYF. The chain recombines TRBV12-3 or TRBV12-4 with TRBJ2-7, with TRBD2 matching 9 bases. Unmatched junction bases numbered 16, after V lost 3 bases and J lost 4 bases. The CDR3 has 18 residues.

This clonotype has a count of ten or more. The V and J genes are TRBV19 and TRBJ2-7, with 7 nucleotides matching TRBD1. V trimming: 4 bases; J trimming: 7 bases; junction bases outside the gene matches: 13. The CDR3 is made up of 15 amino acids. Per the germline V gene, CDR1 is LNHDA and CDR2 is SQIVND (reference sequence). This CDR3 reads CASSTTGFGSGEQYF. CDR3 in DNA: TGTGCCAGTAGTACGACAGGGTTTGGTTCCGGTGAGCAGTACTTC.

A word on this clonotype: Only one base separates this from a far larger clonotype, so it likely reflects a read error. The genes are TRBV6-2 or TRBV6-3 and TRBJ2-7, with D perhaps TRBD2 (7 bases). The V and J ends lost 5 bases and 7 bases respectively, with 18 bases between them. The CDR3 covers 14 residues. Germline V gene sequence: CDR1 MNHEY, CDR2 SVGEGT. Written as DNA, the CDR3 is TGTGCCAGCAGTCCGGGGGGCCTGGACGATGAGCAGTACTTC. It yields the protein CASSPGGLDDEQYF.

At least ten counts were recorded for this clonotype. In nucleotides, the CDR3 is TGTGCCAGCAGCTCGCGAGCTCGCTCCTACAATGAGCAGTTCTTC. Amino acid sequence: CASSSRARSYNEQFF. This rearrangement joins TRBV7-9 to TRBJ2-1; no definite D call. Germline V gene data show CDR1 as SEHNR and CDR2 as FQNEAQ (reference sequence). There are 15 residues in the CDR3. Trimming removed 4 bases from V and 0 bases from J, with 10 bases in between.